This entry is about one T cell receptor beta chain. The antigen is not known. The data were obtained in a study of T cell responses to AZD1222 COVID-19 vaccine. Study-wide results and limits: Along spike, vaccine-associated CD4 TCRs were found throughout, with dominance at 160-218 and 743-854.

Both about-4-week and about-12-week second-dose recipients were combined. Sequencing used immunoSEQ multiplex PCR; TCRdb keeps in-frame clones, though not all of them. Among 100,000 to 150,000 clones listed, approximately 91% were seen once. The germline V gene encodes CDR1 GTSNPN and CDR2 SVGIG (reference sequence). The CDR3 runs to 13 residues. The V and J ends lost 2 bases and 8 bases, in that order; junction bases with no gene match: 6. The receptor was isolated from an adult who received the AZD1222 COVID-19 vaccine. This sequence joins TRBV30 and TRBJ1-2, with 9 bases matching TRBD1. The sample consisted of peripheral blood, taken 28 days after the second AZD1222 dose. CDR3 coding DNA: TGTGCCTGGAGTTTAGGGACAGGGCAGGGCTACACCTTC. Protein: CAWSLGTGQGYTF.